The source of this TCR beta chain is a study of blood T cell repertoires in COVID-19. Repertoires were generated with immunoSEQ multiplex PCR, while TCRdb's copy carries only in-frame clones and drops some. The sample carries fewer than 120,000 clones, 70% to 90% recorded once. Material for sequencing was peripheral blood. The TCR was taken from a woman aged 50 to 60 with acute or convalescent COVID-19.

The CDR3 DNA is TGTGCCAGCACCGACAGGGGGCGAACTGAAGCTTTCTTT. Amino acid sequence: CASTDRGRTEAFF. The chain links TRBV6-5 to TRBJ1-1; 10 nucleotides match TRBD1. The germline CDR1 and CDR2 sequences are MNHEY and SVGAGI. The V gene end was trimmed by 7 bases and the J gene end by 5 bases; junction bases not matched to a gene: 4. The CDR3 runs 13 residues.